These 30 T cell receptor beta chains were all obtained from the same sample, sequenced in a study of T-cell memory formation after mild COVID-19. Each CDR3 protein gets one entry after TCRdb re-called the 5' RACE reads with MiXCR. The data contain around 500,000 distinct CDR3 sequences, 18% of them singletons. The specimen sequenced was PBMCs or a T cell subset sorted from them (not recorded which). All receptors come from an adult woman who had mild COVID-19 (a few samples of this study predate the infection). Cell type and time point are not known.

This clonotype came up many times. This chain joins TRBV10-3 and TRBJ2-5, with D perhaps matching TRBD2 (7 bases). Germline V lookup: CDR1 ENHRY, CDR2 SYGVKD. This CDR3 contains 13 residues. With 3 bases removed from V and 5 bases from J, the gap between germline ends came to 10 bases. In nucleotides, the CDR3 is TGTGCCATCAGTGAAGGGGGGGTGGAGACCCAGTACTTC. It yields the protein CAISEGGVETQYF.

The chain combines TRBV5-4 with TRBJ2-7, with D perhaps given as TRBD1 or TRBD2 (5 bases each). This CDR3 spans 14 amino acids. With 4 bases removed from V and 2 bases from J, the gap between germline ends came to 13 bases. The V gene's germline CDR1 is SGHNT and CDR2 YYREEE (reference sequence). The CDR3 DNA sequence: TGTGCCAGCAGCCCGGGACCGACACCCTACGAGCAGTACTTC. Residues: CASSPGPTPYEQYF.

This clonotype was picked up a small number of times. The J gene is TRBJ2-3, the V gene TRBV12-3 or TRBV12-4; perhaps TRBD1 as D (6 bases). The ends were cut back, 3 bases at V and 1 base at J, with 14 bases in the middle. The CDR3 has 16 residues. Written as DNA, the CDR3 is TGTGCCAGCAGTTTCGCAGGGGCCGATCGCACAGATACGCAGTATTTT. Translated: CASSFAGADRTDTQYF.

The rearrangement joins TRBV7-2 to TRBJ2-2; 13 nucleotides match TRBD2. V trimming: 10 bases; J trimming: 3 bases; junction bases outside the gene matches: 5. Germline V gives CDR1 SGHTA, CDR2 FQGNSA. The CDR3 loop spans 15 amino acids. CDR3 sequence (DNA): TGTGCCACCCGACTAGCGGGGGGCTACACCGGGGAGCTGTTTTTT. Translating gives CATRLAGGYTGELFF.

This clonotype was found a few times. This rearrangement joins TRBV5-1 to TRBJ2-3, with D possibly being TRBD2 (6 bases). CDR1 is SGHRS, CDR2 YFSETQ, per germline. This CDR3 contains 15 residues. The V gene lost 4 bases and the J gene lost 0 bases, with 12 bases spanning the gap. CDR3 sequence: CASSVASVSTDTQYF. CDR3 nucleotide sequence: TGCGCCAGCAGCGTTGCTAGCGTCAGCACAGATACGCAGTATTTT.

The table lists this clonotype with many counts. The genes are TRBV7-8 and TRBJ1-5, with 8 bases lining up with TRBD1. The junction had 7 bases not matched to a gene; V was cut back by 6 bases and J by 3 bases. The germline V gene has CDR1 SGHVS and CDR2 FQNEAQ. The CDR3 loop spans 15 amino acids. The CDR3 region is CASRTGAIDNQPQHF. Here the CDR3 DNA reads TGTGCCAGCAGGACAGGGGCTATAGACAATCAGCCCCAGCATTTT.

V is TRBV7-2 and J is TRBJ2-7; perhaps TRBD1 as D (5 bases). The CDR3 is 17 residues long. Germline assignment: CDR1 SGHTA and CDR2 FQGNSA. The V and J ends lost 4 bases and 0 bases respectively, with 19 bases between them. This CDR3 is CASSSPTWGELSYEQYF. The CDR3 DNA is TGTGCCAGCAGCTCCCCCACATGGGGCGAACTCTCCTACGAGCAGTACTTC.

The chain uses TRBV9 and TRBJ2-1, with 7 bases lining up with TRBD2. Germline V gene lookup returns CDR1 SGDLS and CDR2 YYNGEE. This CDR3 has 12 residues. The V gene end was trimmed by 4 bases and the J gene end by 10 bases; junction bases not matched to a gene: 5. This chain's CDR3 is CASSLLAEEQFF. Here the CDR3 DNA reads TGTGCCAGCAGCCTGCTAGCGGAAGAGCAGTTCTTC.

This clonotype was seen a handful of times. The genes are TRBV5-1 and TRBJ2-7, with 7 positions matching TRBD1. The trim removed 4 bases at V and 12 bases at J, leaving 7 bases unmatched. CDR3 size: 11 residues. The germline V gene has CDR1 SGHRS and CDR2 YFSETQ. The CDR3 spells CASSPGTVVYF. The CDR3, as DNA: TGCGCCAGCAGCCCCGGGACAGTTGTGTACTTC.

This sequence joins TRBV7-9 and TRBJ2-1; perhaps TRBD2 as D (5 bases). This CDR3 has 16 residues. Looked up from germline, CDR1 is SEHNR and CDR2 is FQNEAQ (reference sequence). Trimming left V 5 bases short and J 0 bases short, with 14 bases between. The CDR3: CASSPDGEPSYNEQFF. DNA for the CDR3: TGTGCCAGCAGCCCGGACGGGGAGCCCTCCTACAATGAGCAGTTCTTC.

This clonotype is a singleton in its sample. V is TRBV6-5 and J is TRBJ1-2; a weak D match, TRBD1 (6 bases). The germline gives CDR1 MNHEY, CDR2 SVGAGI. The CDR3 totals 13 residues. V lost 3 bases, J lost 8 bases, and 13 bases lay in between. This CDR3 is CASSYWGAGGYTF. The CDR3 DNA is TGTGCCAGCAGTTATTGGGGGGCGGGAGGCTACACCTTC.

Many counts were recorded for this clonotype. One end of the junction varies from germline; a read error may be responsible. The rearrangement links TRBV5-1 to TRBJ1-1; TRBD1 agrees at 7 bases. This CDR3 has 13 amino acids. CDR1 is SGHRS, CDR2 YFSETQ, per germline. The CDR3 region is CASSLQGDTEAFF. The CDR3 DNA reads TGTGCCAGCAGCTTGCAGGGGGACACTGAAGCTTTCTTT.

The table lists this clonotype with a few counts. This rearrangement joins TRBV27 to TRBJ2-7, with a tentative D call TRBD1 (5 bases). Germline-derived CDR1 and CDR2 are MNHEY and SMNVEV (reference sequence). The CDR3 spans 14 residues. The germline V and J ends were trimmed by 3 bases and 4 bases, with 13 bases remaining between them. The CDR3 protein is CASSLAGQRYEQYF. CDR3 in DNA: TGTGCCAGCAGTTTGGCAGGGCAACGTTACGAGCAGTACTTC.

The CDR3 is CSARDLGTGNQPQHF. The CDR3 DNA follows: TGCAGTGCTAGAGATCTAGGGACGGGAAATCAGCCCCAGCATTTT. V usage is TRBV20-1 and J usage is TRBJ1-5, with a weak D call TRBD1 (5 bases). The CDR3 covers 15 residues. Germline values: CDR1 DFQATT, CDR2 SNEGSKA (reference sequence). V was shortened by 0 bases and J by 4 bases, with 13 bases between the two germline ends.

This chain uses TRBV23-1 with TRBJ2-1; the match to TRBD2 covers 8 bases. TRBV23-1 is marked as an open reading frame, function uncertain. This CDR3 is built from 23 residues. The trim removed 4 bases at V and 1 base at J, leaving 27 bases unmatched. In DNA form, the CDR3 reads TGCGCCAGCAGTCCTCATACGCGGAACTACACTAGCGGACCATTCCGTTCCTACAATGAGCAGTTCTTC. It encodes CASSPHTRNYTSGPFRSYNEQFF.

There are a few counts of this clonotype. CDR3 in DNA: TGTGCCAGCAGCGCCCTAGCGGGGGGGGTCACAGATACGCAGTATTTT. Its translation is CASSALAGGVTDTQYF. The chain combines TRBV9 with TRBJ2-3; 12 nucleotides match TRBD2. The CDR3 contains 16 residues. Germline V CDR1 and CDR2: SGDLS, YYNGEE. Unmatched junction bases numbered 4, after V lost 3 bases and J lost 2 bases.

The chain employs TRBV29-1 and TRBJ1-2, with D perhaps TRBD1 (6 bases). V dropped 8 bases and J dropped 5 bases, with 15 bases sitting between them. The CDR3 is 12 residues long. Germline CDR1 is SQVTM and CDR2 is ANQGSEA. The CDR3 coding sequence is TGCAGCCTATCCGACACAGGGTATGGCTACACCTTC. Amino acids: CSLSDTGYGYTF.

V usage is TRBV28 and J usage is TRBJ2-7; perhaps TRBD2 as D (5 bases). CDR1 MDHEN and CDR2 SYDVKM come from the germline V gene. Trimming took off 8 bases at V and 0 bases at J, with 11 bases between the two ends. The CDR3 sequence is 13 residues long. CDR3 in DNA: TGTGCCAGCGGGGTGGGGAGCTCCTACGAGCAGTACTTC. This translates into CASGVGSSYEQYF.

This clonotype was observed at least ten times. This sequence joins TRBV12-3 or TRBV12-4 and TRBJ2-1, with 9 bases aligning to TRBD2. The CDR3 extends over 19 amino acids. The V gene end was trimmed by 0 bases and the J gene end by 4 bases; junction bases not matched to a gene: 13. The DNA of the CDR3 is TGTGCCAGCAGTTTAGCCCTACTGACTAGCGGAAGACTTTACAATGAGCAGTTCTTC. Protein product: CASSLALLTSGRLYNEQFF.

The J gene is TRBJ1-2, the V gene TRBV7-9, with D unclear. The V end was cut by 5 bases, the J end by 4 bases, with 8 bases between. Looked up from germline, CDR1 is SEHNR and CDR2 is FQNEAQ (reference sequence). This CDR3 has 12 amino acids. In DNA, the CDR3 is TGTGCCAGCAGCCCATACAGCTATGGCTACACCTTC. As protein: CASSPYSYGYTF. Complete variable domain (other parts from reference TRBV7-9 and TRBJ1-2): DTGVSQNPRHKITKRGQNVTFRCDPISEHNRLYWYRQTLGQGPEFLTYFQNEAQLEKSRLLSDRFSAERPKGSFSTLEIQRTEQGDSAMYLCASSPYSYGYTFGSGTRLTVV.

V is TRBV29-1 and J is TRBJ2-6; maybe TRBD1 (6 bases). From germline, CDR1 is SQVTM and CDR2 ANQGSEA. V lost 1 base and J lost 0, with 19 bases in between. The length of the CDR3 is 19 residues. Here the CDR3 reads CSVEGTRTAGYSGANVLTF. In DNA form, the CDR3 reads TGCAGCGTTGAAGGGACCCGGACAGCAGGATACTCTGGGGCCAACGTCCTGACTTTC. Full variable domain (rest looked up from reference TRBV29-1 and TRBJ2-6): SAVISQKPSRDICQRGTSLTIQCQVDSQVTMMFWYRQQPGQSLTLIATANQGSEATYESGFVIDKFPISRPNLTFSTLTVSNMSPEDSSIYLCSVEGTRTAGYSGANVLTFGAGSRLTVL.

This clonotype came up a few times. This sequence joins TRBV2 and TRBJ2-7, with TRBD2 identical over 12 bases. The V gene's germline CDR1 is SNHLY and CDR2 FYNNEI. With 4 bases clipped from V and 5 bases from J, the junction kept 12 bases outside the gene matches. The CDR3 spans 17 residues. The CDR3 nucleotides are TGTGCCAGCAGTGCCCGACTAGCGGGGGAATATGTGGACGAGCAGTACTTC. Translated: CASSARLAGEYVDEQYF.

V usage is TRBV5-6 and J usage is TRBJ2-1, with D perhaps TRBD2 (6 bases). V lost 3 bases to trimming and J lost 8 bases, with 15 bases between them. CDR3 size: 14 residues. CDR1 SGHDT and CDR2 YYEEEE come from the germline V gene. The CDR3 is CASSWGSGRHEQFF. As DNA, the CDR3 is TGTGCCAGCAGCTGGGGGTCAGGGAGGCATGAGCAGTTCTTC.

This clonotype came up many times. V usage is TRBV3-1 and J usage is TRBJ2-2; maybe TRBD1 (6 bases). The ends were cut back, 7 bases at V and 7 bases at J, with 16 bases in the middle. This CDR3 is built from 14 residues. CDR1 and CDR2 (germline): LGHDT, YNNKEL (reference sequence). The CDR3 coding sequence is TGTGCCAGCACCCGGACAGTCTCAAGCGGGGAGCTGTTTTTT. This translates into CASTRTVSSGELFF.

This clonotype was counted many times. The chain links TRBV4-3 to TRBJ2-2, with D unclear. The CDR3 is 15 residues long. Germline V gene data show CDR1 as LGHNA and CDR2 as YSLEER. V was shortened by 0 bases and J by 2 bases, with 7 bases between the two germline ends. In DNA form, the CDR3 reads TGCGCCAGCAGCCAAGAGGAAGGAAACACCGGGGAGCTGTTTTTT. Translating it yields CASSQEEGNTGELFF.

J is TRBJ2-3 and V is TRBV7-8, with TRBD1 identical over 9 bases. V lost 0 bases and J lost 2; bases outside the gene matches: 9. The CDR3 runs 18 residues. The V gene's germline CDR1 is SGHVS and CDR2 FQNEAQ. The CDR3 nucleotides are TGTGCCAGCAGCTTAGCGTCCCGGACAGGGGTTACCACAGATACGCAGTATTTT. Translated: CASSLASRTGVTTDTQYF. Filled out from reference TRBV7-8 and TRBJ2-3, the complete variable domain reads GAGVSQSPRYKVAKRGQDVALRCDPISGHVSLFWYQQALGQGPEFLTYFQNEAQLDKSGLPSDRFFAERPEGSVSTLKIQRTQQEDSAVYLCASSLASRTGVTTDTQYFGPGTRLTVL.

Here the CDR3 DNA reads TGTGCCAGTCGGGGGGTTAGCAATCAGCCCCAGCATTTT. This sequence encodes CASRGVSNQPQHF. The genes are TRBV27 and TRBJ1-5, with a tentative D call TRBD1 (5 bases). The CDR3 covers 13 residues. Germline values: CDR1 MNHEY, CDR2 SMNVEV (reference sequence). The V and J ends lost 9 bases and 0 bases respectively, with 9 bases between them.

V is TRBV7-2 and J is TRBJ2-7; 8 bases match TRBD2. V was clipped by 5 bases and J by 3 bases; unmatched bases: 9. Germline CDR1 is SGHTA and CDR2 is FQGNSA. The CDR3 extends over 15 amino acids. The CDR3 spells CASSPNGLASYEQYF. The CDR3 coding sequence is TGTGCCAGCAGCCCTAACGGACTAGCCAGCTACGAGCAGTACTTC.

This clonotype was counted a few times. The chain combines TRBV11-2 with TRBJ1-4; no clear D. This CDR3 spans 13 amino acids. Germline V CDR1 and CDR2: SGHAT, FQNNGV. V was clipped by 1 base and J by 7 bases, with 7 bases between them. In DNA, the CDR3 is TGTGCCAGCAGCTTAGTGGTTCGTGAAAAACTGTTTTTT. Encoded protein: CASSLVVREKLFF.

This sequence joins TRBV27 and TRBJ1-1; D not resolved. Trimming cost V 5 bases and J 0 bases, with 13 bases left between them. Germline-derived CDR1 and CDR2 are MNHEY and SMNVEV (reference sequence). The CDR3 consists of 15 residues. The CDR3 sequence is CASSPQQFMNTEAFF. The CDR3 DNA reads as TGTGCCAGCAGTCCCCAGCAGTTTATGAACACTGAAGCTTTCTTT.